This TCR beta chain was found in a study of regulatory T cells in long-lasting Graves disease. Study background: Graves' patients (newly diagnosed) had been on antithyroid drugs under 3 months.

This clonotype was detected a few times. The antigen remains unidentified. Libraries of TCR beta came from iRepertoire HTBI primers plus Arm-PCR of CDR3 regions. One entry per CDR3 protein, called by TCRdb with MiXCR from the multiplex PCR reads. This table has around 400,000 distinct CDR3 sequences, 15% appearing once. Trimming pared 2 bases from V and 11 bases from J, leaving 14 bases between. CDR1 and CDR2 from the germline V gene are SGHKS and YYEKEE (reference sequence). CDR3 length: 13 amino acids. Time point noted: newly diagnosed GD, antithyroid drugs for less than 3 months. From RNA extracted from PBMCs, the TCR library was made. Study-level findings and limits: Among samples with persistent disease, TRBV28, TRBJ1-2 and TRBJ2-5 were favored.

These data were also filed under a second study, of T cells in Graves' hyperthyroidism and ophthalmopathy. According to that study: Ophthalmopathy, which appeared later, was predicted by the model a median approximately 6.7 months before onset.

The source was peripheral blood mononuclear cells (PBMCs), collected at new diagnosis, from a patient treated with antithyroid drugs. This TCR was sampled from a woman in her 40s with Graves disease. V gene TRBV5-5 combines with J gene TRBJ1-5; D possibly corresponds to TRBD1 (6 bases). CDR3 nucleotide sequence: TGTGCCAGCAGCTTCATTGACAGGACCGCCCAGCATTTT. Its translation: CASSFIDRTAQHF.